Listed below are T cell receptor beta chains from one sample, sequenced in a study of T cell repertoires in cytomegalovirus infection. Each CDR3 protein is one row after TCRdb ran MiXCR on the reads. Of a few hundred thousand distinct CDR3 sequences in the sample, roughly a sixth are singletons; the top ten hold more than 10%. The material sequenced was PBMCs. The receptor source for this set is a human donor in good health (CMV status not recorded). Some clones in this sample may be carry-over from other donors' samples. CDR3s include the opening cysteine and the closing phenylalanine or tryptophan. The D gene is left open where the match is weak. Clone size is not always given. Where it is, it says once, few, many or a class for expanded clones.

clone size: many; V gene: TRBV6-1; J gene: TRBJ2-1; D gene: TRBD1; CDR3 DNA: TGTGCCAGCAGTCCAGGAATCAGGACAGGGGGTAGCAATGAGCAGTTCTTC; CDR3 protein: CASSPGIRTGGSNEQFF
clone size: few; V gene: TRBV28; J gene: TRBJ1-2; D gene: TRBD1; CDR3 DNA: TGTGCCAGCAGTTTAATCTTGGGACAGGACTATGGCTACACCTTC; CDR3 protein: CASSLILGQDYGYTF
clone size: many; V gene: TRBV7-2; J gene: TRBJ1-5; D gene: -; CDR3 DNA: TGTGCCAGCTCCGGCCTCAGCAATCAGCCCCAGCATTTT; CDR3 protein: CASSGLSNQPQHF
clone size: few; V gene: TRBV4-1; J gene: TRBJ1-1; D gene: -; CDR3 DNA: TGCGCCAGCAGCCAAGTCGTCATGGGACGGACGAACACTGAAGCTTTCTTT; CDR3 protein: CASSQVVMGRTNTEAFF
clone size: many; V gene: TRBV7-2; J gene: TRBJ1-6; D gene: -; CDR3 DNA: TGTGCCAGCAGCTTAGAAGGGATAGGGTTGAATTCACCCCTCCACTTT; CDR3 protein: CASSLEGIGLNSPLHF
clone size: -; V gene: TRBV20-1; J gene: TRBJ1-4; D gene: -; CDR3 DNA: TGCAGTGCTAGAGATTCGCAGGCTAATGAAAAACTGTTTTTT; CDR3 protein: CSARDSQANEKLFF
clone size: many; V gene: TRBV7-9; J gene: TRBJ1-2; D gene: TRBD1; CDR3 DNA: TGTGCCAGCAGCTTGCAGACAGGGTCCTATGCTAACTATGGCTACACCTTC; CDR3 protein: CASSLQTGSYANYGYTF
clone size: few; V gene: TRBV6-6; J gene: TRBJ2-7; D gene: -; CDR3 DNA: TGTGCCAGCAGTTACGAGTTGGCGGGGAGAGGTGCCTACGAGCAGTACTTC; CDR3 protein: CASSYELAGRGAYEQYF
clone size: few; V gene: TRBV7-6; J gene: TRBJ1-4; D gene: -; CDR3 DNA: TGTGCCAGCAGCTTAGGTGTCTCCCGCGTCGGGGAAAAACTGTTTTTT; CDR3 protein: CASSLGVSRVGEKLFF
clone size: few; V gene: TRBV7-9; J gene: TRBJ1-3; D gene: -; CDR3 DNA: TGTGCCAGCAGCGATCCCCCCCCGGCGTCCTCTGGAAACACCATATATTTT; CDR3 protein: CASSDPPPASSGNTIYF
clone size: few; V gene: TRBV20-1; J gene: TRBJ2-5; D gene: TRBD2; CDR3 DNA: TGCAGTGCTAGTGGACTAGCTTCGGAGACCCAGTACTTC; CDR3 protein: CSASGLASETQYF
clone size: few; V gene: TRBV5-1; J gene: TRBJ2-5; D gene: TRBD1; CDR3 DNA: TGCGCCAGCAGCGCTGCAGGGGGCTTCGAGACCCAGTACTTC; CDR3 protein: CASSAAGGFETQYF
clone size: few; V gene: TRBV28; J gene: TRBJ2-7; D gene: -; CDR3 DNA: TGTGCCAGCAGTCTCAGACACTACGAGCAGTACTTC; CDR3 protein: CASSLRHYEQYF
clone size: few; V gene: TRBV3-1; J gene: TRBJ2-2; D gene: TRBD2; CDR3 DNA: TGTGCCAGCACCCCACTAGCGGGGAGGAACACCGGGGAGCTGTTTTTT; CDR3 protein: CASTPLAGRNTGELFF
clone size: few; V gene: TRBV19; J gene: TRBJ2-7; D gene: TRBD1; CDR3 DNA: TGTGCCAGTAGTATTCGCCCTACTACAGGGGGCACCAAGAACGAGCAGTACTTC; CDR3 protein: CASSIRPTTGGTKNEQYF
clone size: -; V gene: TRBV7-9; J gene: TRBJ2-3; D gene: TRBD2; CDR3 DNA: TGTGCCAGCAGCCAAGGACTAGCGGGGGGCGCCCTCCTCACAGATACGCAGTATTTT; CDR3 protein: CASSQGLAGGALLTDTQYF
clone size: many; V gene: TRBV4-3; J gene: TRBJ1-4; D gene: -; CDR3 DNA: TGCGCCAGCAGCCAAGACCTCCGGGACGGAGGGGAAAAACTGTTTTTT; CDR3 protein: CASSQDLRDGGEKLFF
clone size: -; V gene: TRBV9; J gene: TRBJ1-4; D gene: -; CDR3 DNA: TGTGCCAGCAGCGGGGGGACAAGCGAAAAACTGTTTTTT; CDR3 protein: CASSGGTSEKLFF
clone size: few; V gene: TRBV6-6; J gene: TRBJ1-5; D gene: -; CDR3 DNA: TGTGCCAGCAATCTAGGGCAAACCAATCAGCCCCAGCATTTT; CDR3 protein: CASNLGQTNQPQHF
clone size: many; V gene: TRBV6-1; J gene: TRBJ1-1; D gene: -; CDR3 DNA: TGTGCCAGCAGTTACTCTGTCGGCGTCCGGAACACTGAAGCTTTCTTT; CDR3 protein: CASSYSVGVRNTEAFF
clone size: -; V gene: TRBV6-1; J gene: TRBJ1-4; D gene: -; CDR3 DNA: TGTGCCAGCAGTGAGAGGGACGGTTCAACTAATGAAAAACTGTTTTTT; CDR3 protein: CASSERDGSTNEKLFF
clone size: -; V gene: TRBV28; J gene: TRBJ1-1; D gene: TRBD1; CDR3 DNA: TGTGCCAGCAGTTCCCTGGACAGGGGTAACACTGAAGCTTTCTTT; CDR3 protein: CASSSLDRGNTEAFF
clone size: few; V gene: TRBV20-1; J gene: TRBJ1-2; D gene: -; CDR3 DNA: TGCAGTGCTGTAGGGCCCGGTGGCTACACCTTC; CDR3 protein: CSAVGPGGYTF
clone size: -; V gene: TRBV12-3/TRBV12-4; J gene: TRBJ2-2; D gene: -; CDR3 DNA: TGTGCCAGCAGTTCCGACAGCCGCACCGGGGAGCTGTTTTTT; CDR3 protein: CASSSDSRTGELFF
clone size: -; V gene: TRBV6-2/TRBV6-3; J gene: TRBJ1-5; D gene: TRBD1; CDR3 DNA: TGTGCCAGCAGTTACGCAGGGACAGGCAATCAGCCCCAGCATTTT; CDR3 protein: CASSYAGTGNQPQHF
clone size: few; V gene: TRBV28; J gene: TRBJ2-5; D gene: -; CDR3 DNA: TGTGCCAGCAGTTTCGCCGGACAGCAAGAGACCCAGTACTTC; CDR3 protein: CASSFAGQQETQYF
clone size: -; V gene: TRBV20-1; J gene: TRBJ1-1; D gene: -; CDR3 DNA: TGCAGTGCTCAAGGGGACACTGAAGCTTTCTTT; CDR3 protein: CSAQGDTEAFF
clone size: many; V gene: TRBV12-3/TRBV12-4; J gene: TRBJ2-5; D gene: TRBD2; CDR3 DNA: TGTGCCAGCAGTTCCCCCCGGGGGGGCGTCCGAGAGACCCAGTACTTC; CDR3 protein: CASSSPRGGVRETQYF
clone size: -; V gene: TRBV28; J gene: TRBJ2-5; D gene: -; CDR3 DNA: TGTGCCAGCACCAAAGGGGCAGGGTCAGAGACCCAGTACTTC; CDR3 protein: CASTKGAGSETQYF